This T cell receptor (beta chain) derives from a study of a mutant IDH1 vaccine in newly diagnosed glioma. About the research overall: Of the patients given treatment, around 62% were male and 37.5% were female, and a mean age of about 44 years was recorded. The therapy given earlier, which was standard therapy, consisted of radiotherapy, temozolomide, or both, and most of the patients received both.

Turning to this clone: Its specificity is unknown.

Measured with immunoSEQ multiplex PCR; TCRdb has only the in-frame clones, and not every one. The sample lists approximately 64,000 clones, roughly 80% occurring once. The CDR3 has 13 amino acids. Deletions cut 5 bases from V and 2 bases from J, with 10 bases between. Germline V CDR1 and CDR2: SEHNR, FQNEAQ (reference sequence). Time point given: week 11, during vaccination. What each vaccine dose contained was 300 ug of mutant IDH1 20-mer peptide, accompanied by topical imiquimod. Donor diagnoses consisted of new WHO grade 3 or 4 IDH1-mutant, ATRX-lost astrocytomas. The chain has TRBV7-9 and TRBJ2-7, with TRBD1 as a possible D gene (5 bases). The sample in question was PBMCs, obtained from a glioma patient whose treatment included an IDH1 peptide vaccine. The clonotype comes from a woman between 45 and 65 years old with glioma. CDR3 region: CASSRQLTYEQYF. The DNA for the CDR3 is TGTGCCAGCAGCCGACAGCTGACCTACGAGCAGTACTTC.